This T cell receptor beta chain was captured by sequencing in a study of control samples from healthy donors and cancer patients. CDR1 is SGHDT and CDR2 is YYEEEE in the germline V gene. The V end lost 5 bases, the J end lost 3 bases, and 15 bases lay between the germline ends. The CDR3 contains 15 residues. Only in-frame clones appear in the TCRdb table, and some are missing; sequencing was by immunoSEQ multiplex PCR. The table includes about 80,000 clones, about 88% detected once. The chain uses TRBV5-6 and TRBJ2-1; D may be TRBD1 (6 bases). The specimen was blood. This TCR was recovered from a woman aged 50 to 60 in good health. Here the CDR3 reads CASRAVGTHYNEQFF. The CDR3, as DNA: TGTGCCAGCAGGGCGGTCGGGACACACTACAATGAGCAGTTCTTC.